Below are 14 T cell receptor beta chains sequenced from a single sample in a study of CD8 T cells in Susac syndrome. Reverse transcription used roughly 0.5 to 1 ug RNA and random hexamers. MiXCR, applied by TCRdb to the immunoSEQ multiplex PCR reads, yields one record per CDR3 protein. The sample lists about 120,000 distinct CDR3 sequences; around 96% were seen once. Sequencing was carried out using CD4+ T cells from PBMCs. Source of these receptors: a human donor with Susac syndrome.

The chain uses TRBV29-1 and TRBJ2-5; 9 bases map to TRBD2. The germline CDR1 and CDR2 sequences are SQVTM and ANQGSEA. Germline trimming cut 5 bases from V and 5 bases from J; bases unmatched to any gene: 15. The CDR3 has 16 amino acids. Here the CDR3 reads CSVLKSSGISGETQYF. The CDR3 DNA sequence: TGCAGCGTTCTGAAGTCTAGCGGGATCTCGGGGGAGACCCAGTACTTC. Full variable domain (rest looked up from reference TRBV29-1 and TRBJ2-5): SAVISQKPSRDICQRGTSLTIQCQVDSQVTMMFWYRQQPGQSLTLIATANQGSEATYESGFVIDKFPISRPNLTFSTLTVSNMSPEDSSIYLCSVLKSSGISGETQYFGPGTRLLVL.

This rearrangement joins TRBV5-1 to TRBJ1-2; maybe TRBD1 (6 bases). CDR1 SGHRS and CDR2 YFSETQ come from the germline V gene. The V end was cut by 4 bases, the J end by 3 bases, with 16 bases between. The CDR3 covers 15 residues. The CDR3 protein is CASSPEANRDYGYTF. The CDR3, as DNA: TGCGCCAGCAGCCCAGAAGCCAACAGGGACTATGGCTACACCTTC.

This sequence joins TRBV29-1 and TRBJ2-1; unclear D gene. This CDR3 is built from 13 residues. Germline CDR1 is SQVTM and CDR2 is ANQGSEA. Trimming cost V 2 bases and J 8 bases, with 13 bases left between them. The CDR3 reads CSVEPSGGHEQFF. CDR3 bases: TGCAGCGTTGAACCTAGTGGTGGGCATGAGCAGTTCTTC.

The chain has TRBV6-6 and TRBJ2-6; no definite D call. CDR1 is MNHNY and CDR2 is SVGAGI in the germline V gene (reference sequence). V gave up 5 bases and J gave up 0 bases, with 5 bases separating them. CDR3 length: 14 residues. CDR3 DNA: TGTGCCAGCAGTAAGGGCTCTGGGGCCAACGTCCTGACTTTC. Its translation is CASSKGSGANVLTF.

This clonotype came up once. This sequence joins TRBV5-1 and TRBJ1-1; D uncertain. The CDR3 contains 13 residues. The ends were cut back, 2 bases at V and 5 bases at J, with 10 bases in the middle. In germline, CDR1 is SGHRS, CDR2 YFSETQ. The CDR3 sequence: CASSFVAGTEAFF. For the CDR3, the DNA is TGCGCCAGCAGCTTTGTTGCTGGTACTGAAGCTTTCTTT.

The gene calls are TRBV27 and TRBJ1-2, with a possible D match to TRBD1 (6 bases). Per the germline V gene, CDR1 is MNHEY and CDR2 is SMNVEV (reference sequence). V was trimmed by 5 bases and J by 4 bases, leaving 17 bases between them. This CDR3 region has 15 residues. CDR3 bases: TGTGCCAGCAGTCTCCTCGGACAGTCTGGCTATGGCTACACCTTC. Translation gives CASSLLGQSGYGYTF.

The chain employs TRBV19 and TRBJ1-5; D unclear. This CDR3 comprises 13 residues. With 0 bases removed from V and 5 bases from J, the gap between germline ends came to 5 bases. The germline gives CDR1 LNHDA, CDR2 SQIVND (reference sequence). This chain's CDR3 is CASSIDDYQPQHF. In nucleotides, the CDR3 is TGTGCCAGTAGTATAGACGACTATCAGCCCCAGCATTTT.

The rearrangement links TRBV20-1 to TRBJ2-7, with TRBD2 matching over 9 bases. Germline V gene lookup returns CDR1 DFQATT and CDR2 SNEGSKA (reference sequence). This CDR3 comprises 15 residues. The J segment lost 0 bases and the V segment lost 2 bases, leaving 5 bases of the junction unmatched. The CDR3 sequence: CSARPRLAASYEQYF. For the CDR3, the DNA is TGCAGTGCTAGACCGAGACTAGCGGCCTCCTACGAGCAGTACTTC.

The V gene is TRBV30, the J gene TRBJ2-7; TRBD2 matches at 12 bases. The CDR3 covers 14 residues. CDR1 and CDR2 (germline): GTSNPN, SVGIG (reference sequence). Germline trimming cut 5 bases from V and 2 bases from J; bases unmatched to any gene: 4. Here the CDR3 DNA reads TGTGCCTGGTCCGGACTAGCGGGAACCTACGAGCAGTACTTC. Residues: CAWSGLAGTYEQYF. The whole variable domain, remainder taken from reference TRBV30 and TRBJ2-7, is SQTIHQWPATLVQPVGSPLSLECTVEGTSNPNLYWYRQAAGRGLQLLFYSVGIGQISSEVPQNLSASRPQDRQFILSSKKLLLSDSGFYLCAWSGLAGTYEQYFGPGTRLTVT.

V gene TRBV2 combines with J gene TRBJ2-3, with 14 bases that match TRBD2. Germline V lookup: CDR1 SNHLY, CDR2 FYNNEI. The length of the CDR3 is 15 residues. V lost 6 bases to trimming and J lost 6 bases; unmatched junction nucleotides: 5. CDR3 DNA: TGTGCCAGCAGACCCGGGACTAGCGGGAGTGATACGCAGTATTTT. It codes for CASRPGTSGSDTQYF.

The chain combines TRBV20-1 with TRBJ2-1; no firm D call. With 1 base removed from V and 10 bases from J, the gap between germline ends came to 11 bases. CDR3 length equals 12 residues. Germline V gives CDR1 DFQATT, CDR2 SNEGSKA (reference sequence). The DNA of the CDR3 is TGCAGTGCTAGAGCGATAGTCGGGGAGCAGTTCTTC. Amino acid sequence: CSARAIVGEQFF.

The CDR3 loop reads CASSPGRDGRSETQYF. Written as DNA, the CDR3 is TGTGCCAGCAGCCCCGGTCGGGACGGGAGATCAGAGACCCAGTACTTC. V usage is TRBV3-1 and J usage is TRBJ2-5, with D perhaps matching TRBD2 (6 bases). Trimming left V 4 bases short and J 4 bases short, with 19 bases between. Germline assignment: CDR1 LGHDT and CDR2 YNNKEL (reference sequence). The CDR3 consists of 16 residues.

This clonotype was detected once. This chain uses TRBV11-1 with TRBJ2-1; D uncertain. CDR3 length: 14 residues. The V gene's germline CDR1 is SGHAT and CDR2 FQDESV (reference sequence). V shed 0 bases and J shed 5 bases, with 8 bases lying between them. The CDR3 DNA reads as TGTGCCAGCAGCTTAGCGTCTAGACACAATGAGCAGTTCTTC. Protein: CASSLASRHNEQFF.

The chain links TRBV9 to TRBJ2-7; 12 nucleotides align to TRBD2. V shed 3 bases, J shed 4 bases, and the junction held 5 bases outside the gene matches. Germline CDR1 is SGDLS and CDR2 is YYNGEE. The CDR3 sequence is 15 residues long. As DNA, the CDR3 is TGTGCCAGCAGCGCCGGACTAGCGGGACGATACGAGCAGTACTTC. Amino acids: CASSAGLAGRYEQYF.